The rows below give T cell receptor beta chains drawn from one sample of a study of blood T cells in healthy people across ages. TCRdb reprocessed the 5' RACE reads via MiXCR and lists one record per CDR3 protein. Of about 730,000 distinct CDR3 sequences in the sample, roughly 45% are singletons; the top ten hold 20% to 25%. Sequenced input: blood. These receptors all come from a woman aged 60 to 75 in good health. CDR3s include the opening cysteine and the closing phenylalanine or tryptophan. The order of the fields is CDR3 protein, clone size, J gene, V gene. The size entry is marked missing in some rows and otherwise reads once, few, many or a size class.

CASSQDRGARDTQYF	few	TRBJ2-3	TRBV4-2
CASSLVSGGNTGELFF	NA	TRBJ2-2	TRBV7-2
CSAARLAGGTQYF	NA	NA	TRBV20-1
CSVGGLALYEQYF	NA	TRBJ2-7	TRBV29-1
CAWSASSTQYF	NA	TRBJ2-3	TRBV30
CASSSPPTSRETQYF	few	TRBJ2-5	TRBV6-5
CVSGLVLGSLNTEAFF	NA	TRBJ1-1	TRBV12-5
CASSAWTSVAYEQYF	few	TRBJ2-7	TRBV3-1
CASSQDKSGASTDTQYF	NA	TRBJ2-3	TRBV4-2
CSAPTYNEQFF	NA	TRBJ2-1	TRBV20-1
CASSQDQQSNEQFF	NA	TRBJ2-1	TRBV4-3
CASGGNQGGGGYTF	NA	TRBJ1-2	TRBV27
CSARHEKLFF	NA	TRBJ1-4	TRBV20-1
CASSLEQELFF	NA	TRBJ1-4	TRBV7-2
CASTLGSSYNSPLHF	once	TRBJ1-6	TRBV7-9
CASSLFQGRTDTQYF	NA	TRBJ2-3	TRBV7-2
CASSSARGAEQYF	NA	TRBJ2-7	TRBV11-2
CATARTRYQETQYF	NA	TRBJ2-5	TRBV6-5
CASSLRDGPTYGYTF	few	TRBJ1-2	TRBV7-9
CASSPGGPKADTQYF	few	TRBJ2-3	TRBV7-2
CASSPTWDGDEQFF	few	TRBJ2-1	TRBV7-3
CASGTRGEETQYF	NA	TRBJ2-5	TRBV12-3/TRBV12-4
CASTAIWGITYEQFF	NA	NA	TRBV5-5
CSASRRGTINNEQFF	NA	TRBJ2-1	TRBV20-1
CASSRRLAAHQYF	once	TRBJ2-7	TRBV11-1
CASSAGVAGSGGEQFF	NA	TRBJ2-1	TRBV2
CASSPQGQVSYEQYF	NA	TRBJ2-7	TRBV18
CASSPTEFNEKLFF	NA	TRBJ1-4	TRBV28
CASSAGGGSSYNEQFF	NA	TRBJ2-1	TRBV9
CASFDPGGAETQYF	few	TRBJ2-5	TRBV5-4
CASSQGGQGHNEQFF	few	TRBJ2-1	TRBV3-1
CASQAGGTYTDTQYF	NA	TRBJ2-3	TRBV6-2/TRBV6-3
CASSSAYRGINYGYTF	few	TRBJ1-2	TRBV27
CASSITGTRIGETQYF	many	TRBJ2-5	TRBV7-2
CSASGRGENSPLHF	few	TRBJ1-6	TRBV20-1
CSAIYTGYSYNEQFF	few	TRBJ2-1	TRBV20-1